Below, 27 T cell receptor beta chains from the same sample are listed, as sequenced in a study of early T cells in non-severe SARS-CoV-2 infection. TCRdb re-analysed the 5' RACE reads in MiXCR, keeping a single row per CDR3 protein. Of about 66,000 distinct CDR3 sequences detected, more than 15% appear once; the ten largest clones hold approximately 8.4%. This material consisted of whole blood, taken at baseline. Every receptor here comes from an adult who was a healthcare worker with PCR-confirmed SARS-CoV-2 infection or an uninfected control (not recorded which).

This chain links TRBV4-3 with TRBJ2-7; D ambiguous. The germline CDR1 and CDR2 sequences are LGHNA and YSLEER. The CDR3 contains 13 residues. Trimming cost V 0 bases and J 3 bases, with 6 bases left between them. Here the CDR3 DNA reads TGCGCCAGCAGCCAAGATTTGGACTACGAGCAGTACTTC. Translating gives CASSQDLDYEQYF.

This clonotype rates as medium-sized. The chain couples TRBV20-1 to TRBJ1-5, with a weak D call TRBD1 (5 bases). The ends were cut back, 0 bases at V and 0 bases at J, with 12 bases in the middle. Germline V gene sequence: CDR1 DFQATT, CDR2 SNEGSKA (reference sequence). The CDR3 consists of 16 residues. The DNA for the CDR3 is TGCAGTGCTAGAGATCTCTCGGGGCCTAGCAATCAGCCCCAGCATTTT. It specifies CSARDLSGPSNQPQHF.

At least ten counts were recorded for this clonotype. The rearrangement uses TRBV4-3 and TRBJ1-6, with 7 bases matching TRBD1. Germline CDR1 reads LGHNA; CDR2 reads YSLEER. J lost 7 bases, V lost 3 bases, and 6 bases had no gene match. The CDR3 length is 15 residues. In nucleotides, the CDR3 is TGCGCCAGCAGCCAGATTCTCAGGGGGAATTCACCCCTCCACTTT. It is translated as CASSQILRGNSPLHF.

In its sample, this clonotype was seen a few times. V is TRBV18 and J is TRBJ2-7; 11 bases line up with TRBD2. CDR1 is KGHSH, CDR2 LQKENI, per germline. This CDR3 region has 14 residues. J gave up 2 bases and V 5 bases, and 2 bases lay outside the gene matches. The CDR3 is CASSGLAGPYEQYF. In nucleotides, the CDR3 is TGTGCCAGCTCAGGACTAGCGGGTCCCTACGAGCAGTACTTC.

The V gene is TRBV7-2, the J gene TRBJ2-5; no firm D call. Trimming took off 6 bases at V and 5 bases at J, with 16 bases between the two ends. Germline CDR1 reads SGHTA; CDR2 reads FQGNSA. The CDR3 has 14 residues. CDR3 loop: CASSPDWGSETQYF. The CDR3 bases are TGTGCCAGCAGTCCCGATTGGGGTTCCGAGACCCAGTACTTC.

Ten or more counts support this clonotype. The rearrangement uses TRBV28 and TRBJ1-2, with 8 bases lining up with TRBD1. The V and J ends lost 5 bases and 7 bases, in that order; junction bases with no gene match: 6. This CDR3 spans 13 amino acids. Germline V gene data show CDR1 as MDHEN and CDR2 as SYDVKM. CDR3 in amino acids: CASSQGQVIGYTF. The CDR3 bases are TGTGCCAGCAGTCAGGGACAGGTTATTGGCTACACCTTC.

Of note for this clonotype: The junction and the germline gene differ at one end; a read error may be behind it. This chain joins TRBV12-3 or TRBV12-4 and TRBJ1-6; the D gene is possibly TRBD1 (6 bases). This CDR3 has 17 residues. The chain's CDR3 is CDSSLRGAGGSNSPLHF. The CDR3 DNA reads as TGTGACAGCAGTTTACGGGGGGCTGGGGGATCGAATTCACCCCTCCACTTT.

This clonotype was seen more than once but under ten times. The chain couples TRBV11-2 to TRBJ2-3; D tentatively reads TRBD1 or TRBD2 (6 bases each). CDR1 SGHAT and CDR2 FQNNGV come from the germline V gene. This CDR3 is 15 amino acids long. V lost 2 bases to trimming and J lost 5 bases, with 14 bases between them. CDR3 sequence: CASSLIGGLGDTQYF. Here the CDR3 DNA reads TGTGCCAGCAGCTTAATAGGGGGACTGGGAGATACGCAGTATTTT.

This clonotype was detected a few times. This chain links TRBV6-5 with TRBJ2-2; D unclear. The germline V gene encodes CDR1 MNHEY and CDR2 SVGAGI. Trimming pared 6 bases from V and 7 bases from J, leaving 9 bases between. The CDR3 loop spans 12 amino acids. CDR3 DNA: TGTGCCAGCAGCCGAGAGAGCGGGGAGCTGTTTTTT. Its translation: CASSRESGELFF.

V and J are TRBV18 and TRBJ2-3; possibly TRBD2 for D (6 bases). CDR3 length: 15 residues. Per the germline V gene, CDR1 is KGHSH and CDR2 is LQKENI. V lost 6 bases and J lost 0, with 13 bases in between. CDR3 amino acids: CASSEWGGSTDTQYF. CDR3 DNA: TGTGCCAGCTCGGAGTGGGGAGGTAGCACAGATACGCAGTATTTT.

This clonotype has more than one count but fewer than ten. The chain has TRBV18 and TRBJ2-1; 11 bases match TRBD2. The CDR3 is 19 amino acids. The V segment lost 1 base and the J segment 0 bases; nucleotides outside the gene matches: 8. Germline V gene lookup returns CDR1 KGHSH and CDR2 LQKENI. DNA of the CDR3: TGTGCCAGCTCACCACGAGCTAGCGGGGGGCTAAGCTCCTACAATGAGCAGTTCTTC. Translated, it gives CASSPRASGGLSSYNEQFF.

The chain couples TRBV6-5 to TRBJ1-3; no clear D gene. This CDR3 has 12 residues. CDR1 MNHEY and CDR2 SVGAGI come from the germline V gene. The ends were cut back, 7 bases at V and 0 bases at J, with 4 bases in the middle. CDR3 in DNA: TGTGCCAGCAAGACCTCTGGAAACACCATATATTTT. Protein sequence: CASKTSGNTIYF.

The chain has TRBV6-1 and TRBJ1-5, with TRBD1 identical over 8 bases. Germline loops: CDR1 MNHNS, CDR2 SASEGT. The CDR3 is 16 amino acids. V lost 4 bases and J lost 0; bases outside the gene matches: 5. CDR3 sequence: CASSATGAYSNQPQHF. The DNA for the CDR3 is TGTGCCAGCAGTGCGACAGGGGCGTATAGCAATCAGCCCCAGCATTTT.

This clonotype was counted only a few times. The rearrangement joins TRBV28 to TRBJ1-2; no definite D call. Trimming took 4 bases from V and 8 from J, leaving 8 bases between them. Germline V lookup: CDR1 MDHEN, CDR2 SYDVKM. There are 11 residues in the CDR3. In nucleotides, the CDR3 is TGTGCCAGCAGTTCGATACTCGGCTACACCTTC. It encodes CASSSILGYTF.

The gene calls are TRBV5-1 and TRBJ1-1; D is possibly TRBD1 (6 bases). Germline CDR1 and CDR2: SGHRS and YFSETQ. Trimming shortened V by 3 bases and J by 5 bases, and 14 bases separated the two germline ends. CDR3 length equals 14 residues. For the CDR3, the DNA is TGCGCCAGCAGCTCAAACAGGGAAACGACTGAAGCTTTCTTT. It encodes CASSSNRETTEAFF.

This clonotype was seen many times. The chain employs TRBV3-1 and TRBJ1-5; no definite D call. CDR3 size: 12 residues. Germline V CDR1 and CDR2: LGHDT, YNNKEL (reference sequence). The V and J ends lost 1 base and 7 bases respectively, with 5 bases between them. The CDR3 DNA reads TGTGCCAGCAGCCAAGGGCGACAGCCCCAGCATTTT. Translation: CASSQGRQPQHF.

At least ten counts were recorded for this clonotype. The chain carries TRBV18 and TRBJ2-4; weak D call: TRBD2 (6 bases). Per the germline V gene, CDR1 is KGHSH and CDR2 is LQKENI. This CDR3 is built from 18 residues. V was clipped by 1 base and J by 2 bases, with 18 bases between them. The CDR3 DNA reads TGTGCCAGCTCACCACTTGCCGGGACTCCCCAGTCCAAAAACATTCAGTACTTC. It specifies CASSPLAGTPQSKNIQYF.

This clonotype has just a few counts. This chain links TRBV4-1 with TRBJ1-6; D is unclear. CDR1 and CDR2 (germline): MGHRA, YSYEKL. The CDR3 extends over 15 amino acids. V was trimmed by 0 bases and J by 9 bases, leaving 12 bases between them. CDR3 sequence reads: CASSQDHGSGSPLHF. The DNA of the CDR3 is TGCGCCAGCAGCCAAGATCATGGATCGGGTTCACCCCTCCACTTT.

This clonotype showed up just a few times. The gene calls are TRBV15 and TRBJ1-3, with a possible D match to TRBD1 (5 bases). V gave up 5 bases and J gave up 4 bases, with 21 bases separating them. Germline CDR1 and CDR2: LNHNV and YYDKDF (reference sequence). The CDR3 covers 17 residues. The CDR3 sequence: CATSSTGTPTSGNTIYF. For the CDR3, the DNA is TGTGCCACCAGCTCGACCGGGACCCCGACCTCCGGAAACACCATATATTTT.

V and J are TRBV6-6 and TRBJ1-1; D is unresolved. The CDR3 spans 14 residues. Germline CDR1 is MNHNY and CDR2 is SVGAGI (reference sequence). V was pared by 2 bases and J by 0 bases, with 7 bases between. In nucleotides, the CDR3 is TGTGCCAGCAGTTACCCCGGCATGAACACTGAAGCTTTCTTT. Translating it yields CASSYPGMNTEAFF.

Worth noting for this clonotype: A much bigger clone sits one base away, suggesting this may be a read error. The CDR3 nucleotides read TGTGCCAGCAGCCTCGACCGGAGCTCCTATATTTCACCCCTCCACTTT. Its protein is CASSLDRSSYISPLHF. The V call is TRBV5-5, the J call TRBJ1-6, with D unclear. Germline CDR1 and CDR2: SGHKS and YYEKEE (reference sequence). The CDR3 runs 16 residues.

This clonotype has just a few counts. J is TRBJ2-3 and V is TRBV20-1, with a tentative D call TRBD2 (6 bases). V was clipped by 0 bases and J by 1 base, with 20 bases between them. Looked up from germline, CDR1 is DFQATT and CDR2 is SNEGSKA (reference sequence). The CDR3 extends over 18 amino acids. The CDR3 region is CSARDGGSGGPGTDTQYF. In DNA, the CDR3 is TGCAGTGCTAGAGATGGGGGATCCGGAGGGCCTGGCACAGATACGCAGTATTTT.

This clonotype was detected only a few times. The chain has TRBV14 and TRBJ1-1; perhaps TRBD1 as D (5 bases). Trimming shortened V by 5 bases and J by 11 bases, and 15 bases separated the two germline ends. The CDR3 spans 12 residues. Germline lookup yields CDR1 SGHDN and CDR2 FVKESK. For the CDR3, the DNA is TGTGCCAGCAGCACTTTGGGGGTGCAGGCTTTCTTT. Its translation is CASSTLGVQAFF. Combining the CDR3 with reference TRBV14 and TRBJ1-1 gives the whole variable domain EAGVTQFPSHSVIEKGQTVTLRCDPISGHDNLYWYRRVMGKEIKFLLHFVKESKQDESGMPNNRFLAERTGGTYSTLKVQPAELEDSGVYFCASSTLGVQAFFGQGTRLTVV.

This rearrangement joins TRBV15 to TRBJ2-7; tentatively, D is TRBD1 (6 bases). Per the germline V gene, CDR1 is LNHNV and CDR2 is YYDKDF (reference sequence). The CDR3 covers 14 residues. V dropped 0 bases and J dropped 2 bases, with 8 bases sitting between them. The CDR3 here is CATSRDRTAYEQYF. In nucleotides, the CDR3 is TGTGCCACCAGCAGAGACCGGACAGCCTACGAGCAGTACTTC.

The sample holds a few counts of this clonotype. The gene calls are TRBV6-1 and TRBJ2-5; 7 nucleotides agree with TRBD1. This CDR3 contains 14 residues. V lost 4 bases and J lost 2; bases outside the gene matches: 4. The germline CDR1 and CDR2 sequences are MNHNS and SASEGT. The chain's CDR3 is CASSGHRGQETQYF. CDR3 nucleotide sequence: TGTGCCAGCAGTGGCCACAGGGGACAAGAGACCCAGTACTTC.

The V call is TRBV25-1, the J call TRBJ2-3; D unclear. V lost 4 bases and J lost 0, with 8 bases in between. Germline V gene sequence: CDR1 MGHDK, CDR2 SYGVNS. CDR3 size: 14 residues. The CDR3 DNA sequence: TGTGCCAGCAGTGGGCGGTCTAGCACAGATACGCAGTATTTT. This translates into CASSGRSSTDTQYF.

This rearrangement joins TRBV7-9 to TRBJ2-3, with D possibly being TRBD1 (6 bases). With 5 bases removed from V and 0 bases from J, the gap between germline ends came to 12 bases. Germline lookup yields CDR1 SEHNR and CDR2 FQNEAQ (reference sequence). The CDR3 runs 15 residues. This chain's CDR3 is CASSRGDTSTDTQYF. DNA of the CDR3: TGTGCCAGCAGCCGTGGGGACACCAGCACAGATACGCAGTATTTT. Full variable domain (outside the CDR3, taken from reference TRBV7-9 and TRBJ2-3): DTGVSQNPRHKITKRGQNVTFRCDPISEHNRLYWYRQTLGQGPEFLTYFQNEAQLEKSRLLSDRFSAERPKGSFSTLEIQRTEQGDSAMYLCASSRGDTSTDTQYFGPGTRLTVL.